These 5 T cell receptor beta chains share one sample of origin, sequenced in a study of blood T cell repertoires in COVID-19. Only in-frame clones appear in the TCRdb table, and some are missing; sequencing was by immunoSEQ multiplex PCR. This sample has about 320,000 clones, with almost 85% found just once. Material: peripheral blood. The receptor set was obtained from a human donor in a cohort sampled during active COVID-19.

This clone has a count of ten or more. This chain connects TRBV5-4 to TRBJ1-6, with D possibly matching TRBD1 (5 bases). The V end lost 3 bases, the J end lost 0 bases, and 7 bases lay between the germline ends. The CDR3 sequence is 15 residues long. CDR1 is SGHNT and CDR2 is YYREEE in the germline V gene (reference sequence). The CDR3 here is CASSWGGSYNSPLHF. CDR3 bases: TGTGCCAGCAGCTGGGGGGGCTCCTATAATTCACCCCTCCACTTT.

This clone was detected only a few times. The rearrangement uses TRBV2 and TRBJ2-1; 10 nucleotides match TRBD2. This CDR3 spans 15 amino acids. Per the germline V gene, CDR1 is SNHLY and CDR2 is FYNNEI. V shed 5 bases and J 5 bases; nucleotides not matched to a gene: 6. The DNA of the CDR3 is TGTGCCAGCAGTCCCCAGCGGGGGGGCAACAATGAGCAGTTCTTC. It translates to CASSPQRGGNNEQFF. Together with reference TRBV2 and TRBJ2-1, the CDR3 gives the full variable domain: EPEVTQTPSHQVTQMGQEVILRCVPISNHLYFYWYRQILGQKVEFLVSFYNNEISEKSEIFDDQFSVERPDGSNFTLKIRSTKLEDSAMYFCASSPQRGGNNEQFFGPGTRLTVL.

This clone was observed a few times. The chain carries TRBV19 and TRBJ2-6; 7 bases fit TRBD1. Germline V gene data show CDR1 as LNHDA and CDR2 as SQIVND (reference sequence). Trimming cost V 3 bases and J 0 bases; bases outside gene matches: 5. The length of the CDR3 is 17 residues. CDR3 in DNA: TGTGCCAGTAGTATCGACAGGGTACTCTCTGGGGCCAACGTCCTGACTTTC. Residues: CASSIDRVLSGANVLTF.

The count of this clone is one. The rearrangement joins TRBV5-6 to TRBJ2-7; perhaps TRBD1 as D (5 bases). CDR1 SGHDT and CDR2 YYEEEE come from the germline V gene. The CDR3 has 14 residues. Trimming left V 2 bases short and J 5 bases short, with 14 bases between. CDR3 in amino acids: CASSFSFRVDEQYF. The DNA for the CDR3 is TGTGCCAGCAGCTTTTCGTTCAGGGTTGACGAGCAGTACTTC.

The CDR3 spells CATSDVSTGELFF. The CDR3 DNA reads TGTGCCACCAGTGATGTCAGCACCGGGGAGCTGTTTTTT. The V call is TRBV24-1, the J call TRBJ2-2; D call uncertain. The germline V gene has CDR1 KGHDR and CDR2 SFDVKD. This CDR3 contains 13 residues. The ends were cut back, 3 bases at V and 4 bases at J, with 5 bases in the middle.